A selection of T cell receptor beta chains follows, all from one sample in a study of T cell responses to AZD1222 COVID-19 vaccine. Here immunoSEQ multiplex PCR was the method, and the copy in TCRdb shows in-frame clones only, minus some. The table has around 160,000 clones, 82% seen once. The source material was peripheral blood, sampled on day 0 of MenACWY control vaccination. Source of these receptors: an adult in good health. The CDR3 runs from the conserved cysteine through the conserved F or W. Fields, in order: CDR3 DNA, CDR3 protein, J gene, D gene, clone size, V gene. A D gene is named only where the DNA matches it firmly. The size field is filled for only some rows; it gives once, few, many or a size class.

CDR3 DNA: TGCGCCAGCAGCTTGGGGGACGCGAACACCGGGGAGCTGTTTTTT
CDR3 protein: CASSLGDANTGELFF
J gene: TRBJ2-2
D gene: NA
clone size: few
V gene: TRBV5-1

CDR3 DNA: TGTGCCAGCAGCTCAGACAGGGACACTGAAGCTTTCTTT
CDR3 protein: CASSSDRDTEAFF
J gene: TRBJ1-1
D gene: TRBD1
clone size: NA
V gene: TRBV11-2

CDR3 DNA: TGCGCCAGCAGCCCCGACGGCTCTGGAAACACCATATATTTT
CDR3 protein: CASSPDGSGNTIYF
J gene: TRBJ1-3
D gene: NA
clone size: once
V gene: TRBV5-1

CDR3 DNA: TGTGCCAGCACGGGCCAGGGGGGAGAGACCCAGTACTTC
CDR3 protein: CASTGQGGETQYF
J gene: TRBJ2-5
D gene: NA
clone size: NA
V gene: TRBV2

CDR3 DNA: TGTGCCAGCAGCCTAGCGGGGGGCGGCGGGGAGCTGTTTTTT
CDR3 protein: CASSLAGGGGELFF
J gene: TRBJ2-2
D gene: TRBD2
clone size: NA
V gene: TRBV7-2

CDR3 DNA: TGCGCCAGCAGCTTGATGGGACAGGGGGCTGGAAATGGCTACACCTTC
CDR3 protein: CASSLMGQGAGNGYTF
J gene: TRBJ1-2
D gene: TRBD1
clone size: NA
V gene: TRBV5-1

CDR3 DNA: TGTGCCAGCAGTTCGATAGGGAATCAGCCCCAGCATTTT
CDR3 protein: CASSSIGNQPQHF
J gene: TRBJ1-5
D gene: NA
clone size: NA
V gene: TRBV25-1

CDR3 DNA: TGTGCCAGCAGCCAAGCCGGGGTCGGAAAAAACATTCAGTACTTC
CDR3 protein: CASSQAGVGKNIQYF
J gene: TRBJ2-4
D gene: NA
clone size: NA
V gene: TRBV3-1/TRBV3-2

CDR3 DNA: TGTGCCAGCAGCTTCGGCAGGGGGAATCAGCCCCAGCATTTT
CDR3 protein: CASSFGRGNQPQHF
J gene: TRBJ1-5
D gene: TRBD1
clone size: NA
V gene: TRBV5-6

CDR3 DNA: TGTGCCAGCTCACCAGGGACGGATAACTATGGCTACACCTTC
CDR3 protein: CASSPGTDNYGYTF
J gene: TRBJ1-2
D gene: NA
clone size: NA
V gene: TRBV18

CDR3 DNA: TGTGCCAGCAGCCAGATTACCACCGGGGAGCTGTTTTTT
CDR3 protein: CASSQITTGELFF
J gene: TRBJ2-2
D gene: NA
clone size: NA
V gene: TRBV3-1/TRBV3-2

CDR3 DNA: TGCAGTGCTAGTTTGGGGGACGGCTACACCTTC
CDR3 protein: CSASLGDGYTF
J gene: TRBJ1-2
D gene: NA
clone size: NA
V gene: TRBV20-1

CDR3 DNA: TGTGCCAGCAGGCTGGGGCGGAACATGAACACTGAAGCTTTCTTT
CDR3 protein: CASRLGRNMNTEAFF
J gene: TRBJ1-1
D gene: NA
clone size: NA
V gene: TRBV5-5

CDR3 DNA: TGTGCCAGCAGCCATGATAGTAATTCACCCCTCCACTTT
CDR3 protein: CASSHDSNSPLHF
J gene: TRBJ1-6
D gene: NA
clone size: NA
V gene: TRBV4-2

CDR3 DNA: TGTGCCAGCAGCCAAGACCGGGACAGAGGGAATGGCTACACCTTC
CDR3 protein: CASSQDRDRGNGYTF
J gene: TRBJ1-2
D gene: TRBD1
clone size: NA
V gene: TRBV4-2

CDR3 DNA: TGTGCCAGTAGCTACTCAGGGAGACAAAGCAATCAGCCCCAGCATTTT
CDR3 protein: CASSYSGRQSNQPQHF
J gene: TRBJ1-5
D gene: NA
clone size: few
V gene: TRBV19

CDR3 DNA: TGCAGTGCTAGACGGGGAAACACCATATATTTT
CDR3 protein: CSARRGNTIYF
J gene: TRBJ1-3
D gene: NA
clone size: NA
V gene: TRBV20-1

CDR3 DNA: TGTGCCAGCAGCTCCGATAGCACCCTGGGGCAGTTCTTC
CDR3 protein: CASSSDSTLGQFF
J gene: TRBJ2-1
D gene: NA
clone size: NA
V gene: TRBV5-8

CDR3 DNA: TGTGCCAGCAGCCCCAGGCGGGGCTCCTACAATGAGCAGTTCTTC
CDR3 protein: CASSPRRGSYNEQFF
J gene: TRBJ2-1
D gene: NA
clone size: NA
V gene: TRBV7-2

CDR3 DNA: TGCGCCAGCAGTGAGTCAAAGGGTAGAGCAACTGAAGCTTTCTTT
CDR3 protein: CASSESKGRATEAFF
J gene: TRBJ1-1
D gene: NA
clone size: NA
V gene: TRBV10-2

CDR3 DNA: TGTGCCAGCAGCTTCTGGGACAGGATAACATATGGCTACACCTTC
CDR3 protein: CASSFWDRITYGYTF
J gene: TRBJ1-2
D gene: TRBD1
clone size: NA
V gene: TRBV5-6

CDR3 DNA: TGTGCCAGCAGTTACCGCCAGCGAGCCTACAATGAGCAGTTCTTC
CDR3 protein: CASSYRQRAYNEQFF
J gene: TRBJ2-1
D gene: NA
clone size: NA
V gene: TRBV6-2/TRBV6-3